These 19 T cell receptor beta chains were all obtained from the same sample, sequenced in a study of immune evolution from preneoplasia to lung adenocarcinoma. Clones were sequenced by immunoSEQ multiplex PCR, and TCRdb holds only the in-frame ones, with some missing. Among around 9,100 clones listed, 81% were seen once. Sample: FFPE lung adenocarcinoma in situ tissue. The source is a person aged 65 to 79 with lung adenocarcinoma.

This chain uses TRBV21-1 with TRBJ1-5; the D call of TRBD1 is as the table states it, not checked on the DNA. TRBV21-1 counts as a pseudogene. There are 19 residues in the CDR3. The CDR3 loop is CASSRPGQGNSYSNQPQHF. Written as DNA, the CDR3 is TGTGCCAGCAGCAGGCCCGGACAGGGAAATTCATATAGCAATCAGCCCCAGCATTTT.

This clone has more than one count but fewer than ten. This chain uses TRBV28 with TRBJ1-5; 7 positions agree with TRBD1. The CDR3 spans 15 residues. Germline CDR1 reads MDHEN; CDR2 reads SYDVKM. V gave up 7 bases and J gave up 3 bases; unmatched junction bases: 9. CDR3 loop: CASTPDRAINQPQHF. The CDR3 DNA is TGTGCCAGCACCCCCGACAGGGCAATCAATCAGCCCCAGCATTTT.

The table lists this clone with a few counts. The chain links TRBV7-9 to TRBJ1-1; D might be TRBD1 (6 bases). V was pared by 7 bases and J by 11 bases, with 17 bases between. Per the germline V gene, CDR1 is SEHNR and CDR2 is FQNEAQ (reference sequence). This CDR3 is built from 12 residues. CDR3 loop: CASTQGGEHAFF. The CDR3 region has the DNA TGTGCCAGCACCCAAGGGGGGGAGCACGCTTTCTTT.

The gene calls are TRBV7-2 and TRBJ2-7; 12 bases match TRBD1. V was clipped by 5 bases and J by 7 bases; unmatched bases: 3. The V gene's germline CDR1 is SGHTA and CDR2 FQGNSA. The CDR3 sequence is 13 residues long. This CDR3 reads CASSRDRGREQYF. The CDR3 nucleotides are TGTGCCAGCAGCAGGGACAGGGGGCGTGAGCAGTACTTC.

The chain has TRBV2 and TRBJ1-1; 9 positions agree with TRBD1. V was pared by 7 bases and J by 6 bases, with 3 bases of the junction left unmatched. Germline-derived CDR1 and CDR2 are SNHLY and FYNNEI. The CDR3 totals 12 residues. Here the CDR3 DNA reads TGTGCCAGCAATCGACAGGGGGCTGAAGCTTTCTTT. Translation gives CASNRQGAEAFF.

The CDR3 nucleotides read TGTGCCTGGGGTGGCCCTGGAGGGGCGACCTACGAGCAGTACTTC. Its translation is CAWGGPGGATYEQYF. The V gene is TRBV30, the J gene TRBJ2-7, with a possible D match to TRBD2 (6 bases). The CDR3 is 15 residues long. The ends were cut back, 5 bases at V and 2 bases at J, with 19 bases in the middle. Germline V gives CDR1 GTSNPN, CDR2 SVGIG (reference sequence).

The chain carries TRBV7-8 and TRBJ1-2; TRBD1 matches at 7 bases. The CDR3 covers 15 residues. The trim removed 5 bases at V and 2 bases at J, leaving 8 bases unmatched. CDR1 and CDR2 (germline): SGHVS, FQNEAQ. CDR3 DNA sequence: TGTGCCAGCAGCAAAGACCGACAGGGAAACTATGGCTACACCTTC. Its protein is CASSKDRQGNYGYTF.

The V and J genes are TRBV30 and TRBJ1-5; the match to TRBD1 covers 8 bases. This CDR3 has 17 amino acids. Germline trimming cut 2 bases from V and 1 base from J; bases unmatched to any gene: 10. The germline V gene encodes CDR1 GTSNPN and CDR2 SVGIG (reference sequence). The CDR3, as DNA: TGTGCCTGGAGTTGGACAGGGCTGGGTCTCAGCAATCAGCCCCAGCATTTT. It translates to CAWSWTGLGLSNQPQHF.

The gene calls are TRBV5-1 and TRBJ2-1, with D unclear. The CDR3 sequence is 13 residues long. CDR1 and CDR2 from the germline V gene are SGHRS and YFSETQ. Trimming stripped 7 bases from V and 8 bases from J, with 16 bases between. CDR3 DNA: TGCGCCAGCGCCGGTGCCGCGAAGGATGAGCAGTTCTTC. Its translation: CASAGAAKDEQFF.

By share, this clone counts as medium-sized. CDR3 coding DNA: TGTGCCAGCAGTGACCAGGGAAGCGGCGAGCAGTACTTC. This codes for CASSDQGSGEQYF. The J gene is TRBJ2-7, the V gene TRBV2, with D perhaps being TRBD1 or TRBD2 (5 bases each). The CDR3 has 13 amino acids. Germline CDR1 reads SNHLY; CDR2 reads FYNNEI. Between the trimmed V and J ends, which lost 3 bases and 6 bases, there was a span of 12 bases.

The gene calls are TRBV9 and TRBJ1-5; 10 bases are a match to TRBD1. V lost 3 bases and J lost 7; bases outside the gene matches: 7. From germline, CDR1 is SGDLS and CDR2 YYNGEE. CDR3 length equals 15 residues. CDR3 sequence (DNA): TGTGCCAGCAGCGCGGGACAGGGGACGGGCCAGCCCCAGCATTTT. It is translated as CASSAGQGTGQPQHF.

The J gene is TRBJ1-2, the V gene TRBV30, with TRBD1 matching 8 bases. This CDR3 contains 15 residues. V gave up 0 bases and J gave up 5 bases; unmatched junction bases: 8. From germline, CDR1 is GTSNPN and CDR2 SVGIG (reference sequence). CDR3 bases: TGTGCCTGGAGTGTACCCAGGGGGCTACCTTATGGCTACACCTTC. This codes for CAWSVPRGLPYGYTF.

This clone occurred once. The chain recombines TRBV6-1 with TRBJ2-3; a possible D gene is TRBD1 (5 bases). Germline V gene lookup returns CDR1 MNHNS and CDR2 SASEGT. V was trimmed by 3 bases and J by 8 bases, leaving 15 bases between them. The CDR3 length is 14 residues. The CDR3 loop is CASSDNPEQGTQYF. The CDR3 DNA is TGTGCCAGCAGTGACAACCCTGAGCAGGGTACGCAGTATTTT.

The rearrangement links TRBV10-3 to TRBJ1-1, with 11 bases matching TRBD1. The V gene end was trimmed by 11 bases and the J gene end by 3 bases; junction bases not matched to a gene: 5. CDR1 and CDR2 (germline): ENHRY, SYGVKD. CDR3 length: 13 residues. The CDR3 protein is CAAKGQGDTEAFF. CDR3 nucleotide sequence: TGTGCCGCGAAGGGACAGGGGGACACTGAAGCTTTCTTT.

CDR3 sequence: CASSSGTSDTQYF. DNA of the CDR3: TGTGCCAGCAGCTCCGGGACTTCTGATACGCAGTATTTT. The rearrangement links TRBV7-6 to TRBJ2-3; D is possibly TRBD2 (6 bases). The CDR3 extends over 13 amino acids. V gave up 4 bases and J gave up 6 bases, with 11 bases separating them. CDR1 and CDR2 from the germline V gene are SGHVS and FNYEAQ. Full variable domain (remainder filled in from reference TRBV7-6 and TRBJ2-3): GAGVSQSPRYKVTKRGQDVALRCDPISGHVSLYWYRQALGQGPEFLTYFNYEAQQDKSGLPNDRFSAERPEGSISTLTIQRTEQRDSAMYRCASSSGTSDTQYFGPGTRLTVL.

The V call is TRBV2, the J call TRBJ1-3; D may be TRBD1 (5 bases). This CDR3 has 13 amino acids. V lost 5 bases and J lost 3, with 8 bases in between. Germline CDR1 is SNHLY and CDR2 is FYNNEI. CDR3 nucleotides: TGTGCCAGCAGTTTCGACAGTGGAAACACCATATATTTT. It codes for CASSFDSGNTIYF.

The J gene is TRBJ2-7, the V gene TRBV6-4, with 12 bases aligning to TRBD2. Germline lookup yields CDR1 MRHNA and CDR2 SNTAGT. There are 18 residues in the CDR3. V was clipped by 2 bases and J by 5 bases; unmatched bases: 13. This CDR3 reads CASSDAERLAGEAHEQYF. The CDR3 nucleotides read TGTGCCAGCAGTGACGCAGAGAGACTAGCGGGAGAGGCCCACGAGCAGTACTTC.

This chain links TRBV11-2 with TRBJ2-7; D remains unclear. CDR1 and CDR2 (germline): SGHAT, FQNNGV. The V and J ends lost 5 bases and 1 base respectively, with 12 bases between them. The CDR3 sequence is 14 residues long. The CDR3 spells CASSTDVESYEQYF. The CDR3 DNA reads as TGTGCCAGCAGCACCGATGTGGAATCCTACGAGCAGTACTTC.

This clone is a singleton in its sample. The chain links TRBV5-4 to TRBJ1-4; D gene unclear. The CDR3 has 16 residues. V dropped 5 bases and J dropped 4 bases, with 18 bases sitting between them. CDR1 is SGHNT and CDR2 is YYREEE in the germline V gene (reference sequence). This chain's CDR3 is CASSPPDPAVNEKLFF. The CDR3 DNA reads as TGTGCCAGCAGTCCTCCCGACCCGGCCGTTAATGAAAAACTGTTTTTT.